This T cell receptor (beta chain) was sequenced for a study of blood T cells in healthy people across ages (dated by TCRdb to about 2015). As for the study more broadly: In model experiments, template switching captured about one uniquely barcoded TCR beta cDNA molecule for every two T cells. To track age-related changes in TCR beta repertoire diversity, the study relied on deep sequencing normalized with unique cDNA molecular identifiers. Four age groups were formed from the donors: young (average approximately 16 years), middle-aged (approximately 39), aged (62) and long-lived (82). To avoid experimental bias, donors of different ages were randomly spread across the sequencing lanes. For two donors (one aged 18 to 29 and one aged 80 or older), the study analyzed two additional independent replicas of 1 million unique cDNA reads from the same blood draw. Study-wide conclusions, independent of this receptor: Because donor CMV infection status was unknown, age-related changes in expanded clonotypes were potentially confounded. As age increased, observed TCR beta diversity per million T cells dropped in a roughly linear way, and a significant reduction was already evident by age about 40. Conclusive comparison of naive and antigen-experienced compartments was prevented by the profiling of bulk unsorted PBMCs. Observed TCR beta diversity correlated strongly with the percentage of naive T cells measured by flow cytometry. Total diversity estimates from one million sequenced T cells were considered lower bounds and underestimates. Compared with the aged group, the long-lived group had more naive CD4+ T cells, fewer expanded clones and increased TCR diversity, suggesting age selection.

This clonotype was seen a handful of times. The antigen this receptor binds is unknown. No much larger clonotype is one base removed from it; base qualities were not supplied. The donors were roughly 40 Caucasian individuals from Russia, aged roughly 6 to 90 years, who were systemically healthy. About 9.8 milliliters of peripheral blood were drawn from each donor into EDTA-treated Vacutainer tubes. Ficoll-Paque density-gradient centrifugation was used to isolate PBMCs, with at least 6.5 million per sample. Trizol reagent was used to extract total RNA from PBMCs, with at least 5.5 micrograms per sample. Naive CD45RAhigh/CD27high T cell percentages were measured by flow cytometry on a PBMC aliquot from every donor. The V end loses 4 bases and the J end loses 9 bases, and a stretch of 19 bases separates them. Spanning cysteine to phenylalanine, the CDR3 consists of 15 amino acids. Of the read, only the CDR3 DNA is kept; its 45 bases are in frame from base 1.

Libraries were constructed by 5' RACE. TCRdb shows the sequencer as Illumina HiSeq 2500. A second PCR of roughly 7 to 11 cycles was performed with a sample-barcoded 5' primer and a J-beta primer mix. A template-switch 5' adaptor carrying 12 random nucleotides introduced a unique molecular identifier onto each TCR beta cDNA molecule. At least 3 million CDR3-containing paired-end reads were obtained from each sample. First-strand cDNA synthesis was performed from all RNA using the Mint cDNA synthesis kit, with priming by a TRBC-specific oligonucleotide. All cDNA was treated with uracil-DNA glycosylase and then went through a first 18-cycle PCR with the universal primers M1SS and BC2_uni_R. Per the original workflow: Each sample was normalized by randomly selecting 1 million high-quality reads, each carrying a distinct molecular identifier. Instead of being binned into consensus sequences, reads with shared molecular identifiers were discarded. MiTCR, with a Q25 quality threshold and the strictest error-elimination algorithm, was used for CDR3 identification, clonotype clustering and error correction. A nonparametric unseen species model with Euler transformation was used to estimate a lower bound on total TCR beta diversity. TCRdb took the public reads, trimmed them with fastp at Q25, ran MiXCR for clone calling and kept in-frame beta chains. Each record represents a unique CDR3 protein, reported with the most common genes and DNA among its rows. These V and J calls originate from TCRdb's pipeline instead of the authors' own analysis. A total of some 1.6 million distinct CDR3 sequences appear in this sample, roughly 30% of them only once. Jointly, the top ten make up 10% to 12% of the sample.

The sequence joins TRBV12-3 or TRBV12-4 to TRBJ1-5; the D region possibly corresponds to TRBD1 (6 bases align). Material for sequencing was blood. The clonotype originates from a woman aged 25 to 39 in good health. At the DNA level, the sequence is TGTGCCAGCAGTTCCAGGGGTTTAGAAGGAAGGCCCCAGCATTTT. This translates into CASSSRGLEGRPQHF.